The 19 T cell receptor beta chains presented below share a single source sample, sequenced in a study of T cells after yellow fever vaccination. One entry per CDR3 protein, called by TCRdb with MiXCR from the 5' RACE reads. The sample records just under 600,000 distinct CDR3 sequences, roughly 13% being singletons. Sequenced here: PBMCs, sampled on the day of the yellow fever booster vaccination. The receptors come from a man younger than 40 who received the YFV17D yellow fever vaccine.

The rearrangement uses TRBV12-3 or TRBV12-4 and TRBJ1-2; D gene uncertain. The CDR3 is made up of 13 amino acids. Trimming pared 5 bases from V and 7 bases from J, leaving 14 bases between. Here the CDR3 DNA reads TGTGCCAGCAGTCACTTAGACCCCCCTGGCTACACCTTC. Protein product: CASSHLDPPGYTF.

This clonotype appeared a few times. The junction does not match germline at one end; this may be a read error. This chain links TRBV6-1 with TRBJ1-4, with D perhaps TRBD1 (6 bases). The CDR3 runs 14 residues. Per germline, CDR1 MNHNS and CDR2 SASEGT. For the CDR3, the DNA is TGTGCCAGCACTGAACAGGGAGATAATGAAAAACTGTTTTTT. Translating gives CASTEQGDNEKLFF.

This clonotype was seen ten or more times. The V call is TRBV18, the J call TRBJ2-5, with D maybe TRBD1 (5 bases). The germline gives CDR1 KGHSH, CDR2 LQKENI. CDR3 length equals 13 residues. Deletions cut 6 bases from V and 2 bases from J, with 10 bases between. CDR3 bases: TGTGCCAGCTCGGCAGGGTTACAAGAGACCCAGTACTTC. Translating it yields CASSAGLQETQYF.

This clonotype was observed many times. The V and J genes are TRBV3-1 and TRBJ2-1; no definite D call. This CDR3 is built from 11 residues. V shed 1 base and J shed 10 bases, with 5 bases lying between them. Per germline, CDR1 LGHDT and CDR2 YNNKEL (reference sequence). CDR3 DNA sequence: TGTGCCAGCAGCCAAGGATTGGAGCAGTTCTTC. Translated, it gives CASSQGLEQFF.

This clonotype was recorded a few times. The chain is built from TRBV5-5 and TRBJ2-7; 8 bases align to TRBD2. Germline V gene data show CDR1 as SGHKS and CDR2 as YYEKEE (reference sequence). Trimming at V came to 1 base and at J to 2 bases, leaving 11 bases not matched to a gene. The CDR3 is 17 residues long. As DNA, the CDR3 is TGTGCCAGCAGCTTGCGTGGTGAGCCGGGAGGGCCCTACGAGCAGTACTTC. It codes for CASSLRGEPGGPYEQYF.

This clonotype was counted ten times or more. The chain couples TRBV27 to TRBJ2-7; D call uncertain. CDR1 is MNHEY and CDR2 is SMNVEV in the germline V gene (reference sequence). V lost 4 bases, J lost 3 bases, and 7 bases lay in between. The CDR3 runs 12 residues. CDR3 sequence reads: CASSSLDYEQYF. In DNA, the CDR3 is TGTGCCAGCAGTTCTCTAGACTACGAGCAGTACTTC.

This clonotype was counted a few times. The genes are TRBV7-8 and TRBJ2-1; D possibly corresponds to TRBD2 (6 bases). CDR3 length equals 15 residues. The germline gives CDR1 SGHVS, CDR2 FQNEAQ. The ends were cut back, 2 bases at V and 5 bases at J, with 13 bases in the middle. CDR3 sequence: CASSLSSGLNNEQFF. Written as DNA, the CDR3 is TGTGCCAGCAGCTTATCTTCGGGACTCAACAATGAGCAGTTCTTC.

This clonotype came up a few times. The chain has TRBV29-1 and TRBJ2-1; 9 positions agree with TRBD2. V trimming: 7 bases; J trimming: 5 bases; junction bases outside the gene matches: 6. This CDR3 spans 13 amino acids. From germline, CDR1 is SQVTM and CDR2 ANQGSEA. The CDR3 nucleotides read TGCAGCGGGGTGACTAGCGGCGACAATGAGCAGTTCTTC. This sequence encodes CSGVTSGDNEQFF.

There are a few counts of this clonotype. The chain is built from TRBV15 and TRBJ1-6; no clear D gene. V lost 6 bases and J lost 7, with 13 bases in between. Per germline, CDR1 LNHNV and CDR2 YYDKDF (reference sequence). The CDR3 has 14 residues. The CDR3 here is CATRGLTDNSPLHF. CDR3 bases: TGTGCCACCAGGGGCTTGACCGACAATTCACCCCTCCACTTT.

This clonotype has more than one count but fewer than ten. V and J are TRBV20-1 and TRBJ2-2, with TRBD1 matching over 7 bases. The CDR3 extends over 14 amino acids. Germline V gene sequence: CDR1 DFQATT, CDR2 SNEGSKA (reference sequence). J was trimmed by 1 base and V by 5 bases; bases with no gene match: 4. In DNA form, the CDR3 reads TGCAGTGCTGATGACAGGGAGAACACCGGGGAGCTGTTTTTT. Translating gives CSADDRENTGELFF.

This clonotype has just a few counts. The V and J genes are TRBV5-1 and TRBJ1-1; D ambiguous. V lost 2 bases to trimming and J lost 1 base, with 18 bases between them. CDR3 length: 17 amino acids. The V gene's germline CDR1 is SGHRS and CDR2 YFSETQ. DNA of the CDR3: TGCGCCAGCAGCTTATCCATCCGGACGCTAACGAACACTGAAGCTTTCTTT. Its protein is CASSLSIRTLTNTEAFF.

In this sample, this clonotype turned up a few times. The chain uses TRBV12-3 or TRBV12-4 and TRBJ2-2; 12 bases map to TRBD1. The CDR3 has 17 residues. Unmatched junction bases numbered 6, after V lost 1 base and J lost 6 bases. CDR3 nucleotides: TGTGCCAGCAGTTTAGATCGGGACAGGGGGCGGCCCGGGGAGCTGTTTTTT. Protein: CASSLDRDRGRPGELFF.

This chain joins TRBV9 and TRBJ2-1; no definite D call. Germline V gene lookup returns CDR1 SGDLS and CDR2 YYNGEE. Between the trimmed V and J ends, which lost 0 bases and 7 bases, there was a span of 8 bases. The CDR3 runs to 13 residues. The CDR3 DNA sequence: TGTGCCAGCAGCGTAGCCCGAAGTAATGAGCAGTTCTTC. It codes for CASSVARSNEQFF.

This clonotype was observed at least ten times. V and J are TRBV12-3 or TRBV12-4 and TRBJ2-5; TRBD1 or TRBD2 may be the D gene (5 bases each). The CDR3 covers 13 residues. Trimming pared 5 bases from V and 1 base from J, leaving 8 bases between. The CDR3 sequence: CASSQGAQETQYF. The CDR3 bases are TGTGCCAGCAGTCAGGGAGCCCAAGAGACCCAGTACTTC.

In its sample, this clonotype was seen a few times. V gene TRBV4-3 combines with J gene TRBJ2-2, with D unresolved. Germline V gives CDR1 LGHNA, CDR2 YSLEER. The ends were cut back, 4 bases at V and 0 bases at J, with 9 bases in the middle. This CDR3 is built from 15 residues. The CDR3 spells CASSPQVPNTGELFF. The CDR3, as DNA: TGCGCCAGCAGCCCTCAGGTTCCGAACACCGGGGAGCTGTTTTTT.

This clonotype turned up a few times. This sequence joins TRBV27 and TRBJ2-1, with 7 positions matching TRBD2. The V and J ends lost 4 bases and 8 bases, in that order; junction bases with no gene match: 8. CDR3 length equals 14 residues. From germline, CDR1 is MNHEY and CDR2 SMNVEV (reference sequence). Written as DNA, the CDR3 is TGTGCCAGCAGTTCCCCCTGGGGAGGGCATGAGCAGTTCTTC. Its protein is CASSSPWGGHEQFF.

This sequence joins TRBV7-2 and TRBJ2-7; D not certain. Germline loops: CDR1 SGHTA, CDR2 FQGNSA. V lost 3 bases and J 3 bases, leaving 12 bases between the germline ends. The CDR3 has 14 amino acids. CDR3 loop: CASSFGPGRYEQYF. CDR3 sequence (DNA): TGTGCCAGCAGCTTTGGCCCCGGTCGCTACGAGCAGTACTTC.

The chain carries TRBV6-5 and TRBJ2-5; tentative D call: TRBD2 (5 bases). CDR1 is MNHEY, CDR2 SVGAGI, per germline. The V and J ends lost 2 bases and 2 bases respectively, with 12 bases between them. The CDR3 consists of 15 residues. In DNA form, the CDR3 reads TGTGCCAGCAGTTACGTTGAGCGGCGGCAAGAGACCCAGTACTTC. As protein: CASSYVERRQETQYF.

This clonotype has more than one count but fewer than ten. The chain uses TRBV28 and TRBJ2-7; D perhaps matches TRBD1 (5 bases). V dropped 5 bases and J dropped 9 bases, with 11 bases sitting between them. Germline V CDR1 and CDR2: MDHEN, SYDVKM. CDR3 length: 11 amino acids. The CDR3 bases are TGTGCCAGCAGTCTTTCCAGGGCGCAGTACTTC. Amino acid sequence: CASSLSRAQYF.